This note documents a single T cell receptor (beta chain) sequence. The antigen is not known. This sample is part of a study of T cell responses to AZD1222 COVID-19 vaccine. Study-level information: Second-dose intervals of approximately 4 or approximately 12 weeks were pooled. The study, taken as a whole, reports: Among vaccine-associated CD4 TCRs, coverage spanned spike, with dominance at 160-218 and 743-854. The number of AZD1222 recipients seropositive at baseline was only five or six.

Assay used: immunoSEQ multiplex PCR; TCRdb lists only in-frame clones, some missing. This table has 150,000 or so clones, about 92% appearing once. Source: peripheral blood, taken on day 0 of AZD1222 vaccination. This TCR was recovered from an adult in good health.

The CDR3 sequence is CASSLGQGYRQPQHF. The CDR3 DNA is TGTGCCAGCAGTTTAGGACAGGGATATAGGCAGCCCCAGCATTTT. This chain uses TRBV28 with TRBJ1-5, with 8 bases fitting TRBD1. Germline CDR1 reads MDHEN; CDR2 reads SYDVKM. This CDR3 region has 15 residues. J lost 7 bases, V lost 2 bases, and 7 bases had no gene match. Filled out from reference TRBV28 and TRBJ1-5, the complete variable domain reads DVKVTQSSRYLVKRTGEKVFLECVQDMDHENMFWYRQDPGLGLRLIYFSYDVKMKEKGDIPEGYSVSREKKERFSLILESASTNQTSMYLCASSLGQGYRQPQHFGDGTRLSIL.